The 15 T cell receptor beta chains below all came from one sample that was sequenced in a study of T-cell memory formation after mild COVID-19. TCRdb re-derived calls from the 5' RACE reads in MiXCR, one entry per CDR3 protein. The table includes around 120,000 distinct CDR3 sequences, 15% to 20% detected once. The sample was PBMCs or a T cell subset sorted from them (not recorded which). The origin of the receptors is an adult woman who had mild COVID-19 (a few samples of this study predate the infection). Cell type and time point are not known.

This clonotype was counted a single time. V gene TRBV30 combines with J gene TRBJ1-1; D is uncertain. CDR3 length: 11 residues. Germline V gene data show CDR1 as GTSNPN and CDR2 as SVGIG (reference sequence). The V end was cut by 0 bases, the J end by 6 bases, with 5 bases between. This chain's CDR3 is CAWSVRPEAFF. In nucleotides, the CDR3 is TGTGCCTGGAGTGTAAGGCCTGAAGCTTTCTTT. The whole variable domain, remainder taken from reference TRBV30 and TRBJ1-1, is SQTIHQWPATLVQPVGSPLSLECTVEGTSNPNLYWYRQAAGRGLQLLFYSVGIGQISSEVPQNLSASRPQDRQFILSSKKLLLSDSGFYLCAWSVRPEAFFGQGTRLTVV.

This chain joins TRBV5-4 and TRBJ1-1; TRBD1 agrees at 12 bases. Germline-derived CDR1 and CDR2 are SGHNT and YYREEE (reference sequence). The junction had 5 bases not matched to a gene; V was cut back by 4 bases and J by 1 base. The CDR3 is 16 residues long. The DNA for the CDR3 is TGTGCCAGCAGCCCGGGACAGGGGGCGCGGAACACTGAAGCTTTCTTT. Encoded protein: CASSPGQGARNTEAFF. The full variable domain, rest sourced from reference TRBV5-4 and TRBJ1-1, is ETGVTQSPTHLIKTRGQQVTLRCSSQSGHNTVSWYQQALGQGPQFIFQYYREEENGRGNFPPRFSGLQFPNYSSELNVNALELDDSALYLCASSPGQGARNTEAFFGQGTRLTVV.

This clonotype was counted between two and nine times. The chain couples TRBV7-9 to TRBJ2-3; D unresolved. The germline CDR1 and CDR2 sequences are SEHNR and FQNEAQ (reference sequence). CDR3 length: 13 residues. V shed 2 bases and J shed 1 base, with 4 bases lying between them. The DNA of the CDR3 is TGTGCCAGCAGCTTATCAGGCACAGATACGCAGTATTTT. Its protein product is CASSLSGTDTQYF.

This sequence joins TRBV27 and TRBJ2-3; D is unresolved. The length of the CDR3 is 14 residues. Per the germline V gene, CDR1 is MNHEY and CDR2 is SMNVEV (reference sequence). Trimming took off 3 bases at V and 5 bases at J, with 12 bases between the two ends. The CDR3 spells CASSFQRQGDTQYF. The CDR3 nucleotides read TGTGCCAGCAGTTTCCAGAGGCAAGGAGATACGCAGTATTTT.

In this sample, this clonotype turned up a few times. CDR3 sequence (DNA): TGCGCCAGCAGCTCTCGTTCAGGGGAGAATGAGCAGTTCTTC. This translates into CASSSRSGENEQFF. The V and J genes are TRBV5-1 and TRBJ2-1; D might be TRBD1 (6 bases). Per germline, CDR1 SGHRS and CDR2 YFSETQ. The V end lost 3 bases, the J end lost 7 bases, and 14 bases lay between the germline ends. The CDR3 runs to 14 residues.

This clonotype was seen many times. This sequence joins TRBV5-1 and TRBJ2-7, with D hard to call. CDR1 is SGHRS and CDR2 is YFSETQ in the germline V gene. The CDR3 is 12 residues long. V was pared by 1 base and J by 0 bases, with 2 bases between. In DNA, the CDR3 is TGCGCCAGCAGCTTGCCCTCCTACGAGCAGTACTTC. It yields the protein CASSLPSYEQYF.

The genes are TRBV6-5 and TRBJ2-2; TRBD1 agrees at 9 bases. The CDR3 spans 14 residues. The junction had 2 bases not matched to a gene; V was cut back by 9 bases and J by 0 bases. Germline V CDR1 and CDR2: MNHEY, SVGAGI. CDR3 in DNA: TGTGCCAGTTGGGACAGGGCGAACACCGGGGAGCTGTTTTTT. This translates into CASWDRANTGELFF.

In its sample, this clonotype was seen a few times. The J gene is TRBJ1-2, the V gene TRBV24-1, with a weak D call TRBD1 (6 bases). CDR3 length: 14 residues. Germline CDR1 is KGHDR and CDR2 is SFDVKD. V lost 4 bases and J lost 6, with 14 bases in between. In nucleotides, the CDR3 is TGTGCCACCAGTGACGGACAGTTCTGGAATGGCTACACCTTC. Residues: CATSDGQFWNGYTF.

The chain carries TRBV7-9 and TRBJ2-5; D is undetermined. This CDR3 has 13 amino acids. The V and J ends lost 8 bases and 3 bases respectively, with 13 bases between them. Germline loops: CDR1 SEHNR, CDR2 FQNEAQ (reference sequence). The DNA of the CDR3 is TGTGCCAGCTCTATTAGTGGGAAAGAGACCCAGTACTTC. Amino acids: CASSISGKETQYF.

There are a few counts of this clonotype. The V gene is TRBV5-1, the J gene TRBJ2-1, with D possibly being TRBD2 (6 bases). Germline assignment: CDR1 SGHRS and CDR2 YFSETQ. The CDR3 has 13 residues. Trimming removed 3 bases at V and 10 bases at J, with 14 bases between. The CDR3 loop reads CASSSQLAVEQFF. In DNA, the CDR3 is TGCGCCAGCAGCTCGCAACTAGCCGTCGAGCAGTTCTTC.

This clonotype was detected a few times. The chain joins TRBV11-3 to TRBJ2-1; 13 bases agree with TRBD2. With V trimmed by 3 bases and J by 10 bases, 0 bases remained unmatched. This CDR3 has 13 amino acids. The germline CDR1 and CDR2 sequences are SGHNT and YENEEA. The CDR3 DNA is TGTGCCAGCAGCTTGACTAGCGGGAGGGAGCAGTTCTTC. Translation gives CASSLTSGREQFF.

This sequence joins TRBV4-1 and TRBJ2-1; possibly TRBD2 for D (5 bases). The CDR3 is made up of 16 amino acids. V was trimmed by 1 base and J by 0 bases, leaving 10 bases between them. Germline CDR1 is MGHRA and CDR2 is YSYEKL. The chain's CDR3 is CASSQAAASSYNEQFF. The CDR3 DNA reads TGCGCCAGCAGCCAAGCAGCGGCTAGCTCCTACAATGAGCAGTTCTTC.

The table lists this clonotype with a few counts. The chain is built from TRBV7-2 and TRBJ2-7, with a tentative D call TRBD2 (5 bases). Trimming took off 4 bases at V and 0 bases at J, with 13 bases between the two ends. The germline V gene encodes CDR1 SGHTA and CDR2 FQGNSA. The CDR3 length is 15 residues. The DNA of the CDR3 is TGTGCCAGCAGCTCTGAGGCTAGCCCCTCCTACGAGCAGTACTTC. As protein: CASSSEASPSYEQYF.

This clonotype showed up just a few times. V and J are TRBV27 and TRBJ1-1; D ambiguous. V lost 5 bases and J 0 bases, leaving 13 bases between the germline ends. Germline CDR1 reads MNHEY; CDR2 reads SMNVEV (reference sequence). The CDR3 length is 15 residues. As DNA, the CDR3 is TGTGCCAGCAGTGTCCGCGGCCCCCTGAACACTGAAGCTTTCTTT. Translation gives CASSVRGPLNTEAFF.

Points on this clonotype: The junction shows a germline mismatch at one end, possibly a read error. The rearrangement links TRBV5-5 to TRBJ1-2, with TRBD1 as a possible D gene (5 bases). CDR1 SGHKS and CDR2 YYEKEE come from the germline V gene (reference sequence). This CDR3 comprises 14 residues. CDR3 DNA: TGTGCCAGCAGATTGGTCGGGGCTGGACGTGGCTACACCTTC. The encoded protein is CASRLVGAGRGYTF. The full variable domain, completed using reference TRBV5-5 and TRBJ1-2, is DAGVTQSPTHLIKTRGQQVTLRCSPISGHKSVSWYQQVLGQGPQFIFQYYEKEERGRGNFPDRFSARQFPNYSSELNVNALLLGDSALYLCASRLVGAGRGYTFGSGTRLTVV.